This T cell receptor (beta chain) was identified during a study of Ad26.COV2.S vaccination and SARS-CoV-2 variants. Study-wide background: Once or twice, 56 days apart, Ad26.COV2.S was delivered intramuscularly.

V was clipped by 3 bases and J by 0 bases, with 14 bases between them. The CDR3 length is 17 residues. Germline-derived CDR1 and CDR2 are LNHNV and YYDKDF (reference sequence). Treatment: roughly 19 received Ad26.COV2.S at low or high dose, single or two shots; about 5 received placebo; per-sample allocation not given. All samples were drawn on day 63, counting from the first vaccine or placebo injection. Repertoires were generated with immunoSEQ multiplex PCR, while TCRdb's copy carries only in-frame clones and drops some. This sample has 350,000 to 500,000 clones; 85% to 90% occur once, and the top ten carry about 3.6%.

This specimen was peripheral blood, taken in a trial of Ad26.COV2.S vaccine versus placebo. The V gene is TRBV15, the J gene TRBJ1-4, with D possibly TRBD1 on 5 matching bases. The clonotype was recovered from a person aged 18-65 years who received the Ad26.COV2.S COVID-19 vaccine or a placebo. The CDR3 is CATSSSGTLTTNEKLFF. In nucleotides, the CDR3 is TGTGCCACCAGCAGTTCCGGGACCCTTACAACTAATGAAAAACTGTTTTTT.